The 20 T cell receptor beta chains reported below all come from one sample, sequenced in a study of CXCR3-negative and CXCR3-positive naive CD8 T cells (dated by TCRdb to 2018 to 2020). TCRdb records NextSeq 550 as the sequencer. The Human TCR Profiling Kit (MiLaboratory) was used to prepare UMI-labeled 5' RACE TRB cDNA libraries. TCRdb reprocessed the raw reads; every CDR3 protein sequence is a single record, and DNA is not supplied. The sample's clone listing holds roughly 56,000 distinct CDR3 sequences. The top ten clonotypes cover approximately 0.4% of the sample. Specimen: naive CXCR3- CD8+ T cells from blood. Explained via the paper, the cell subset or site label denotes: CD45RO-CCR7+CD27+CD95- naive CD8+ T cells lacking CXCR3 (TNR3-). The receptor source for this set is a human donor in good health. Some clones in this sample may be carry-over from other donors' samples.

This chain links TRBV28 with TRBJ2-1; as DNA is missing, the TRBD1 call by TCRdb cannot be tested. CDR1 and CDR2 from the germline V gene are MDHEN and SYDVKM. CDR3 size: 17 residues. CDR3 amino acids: CASSFLPPGQVYNEQFF.

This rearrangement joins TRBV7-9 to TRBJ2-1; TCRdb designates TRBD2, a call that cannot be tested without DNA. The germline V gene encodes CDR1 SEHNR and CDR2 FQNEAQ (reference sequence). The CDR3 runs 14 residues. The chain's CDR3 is CASREPSGDNEQFF.

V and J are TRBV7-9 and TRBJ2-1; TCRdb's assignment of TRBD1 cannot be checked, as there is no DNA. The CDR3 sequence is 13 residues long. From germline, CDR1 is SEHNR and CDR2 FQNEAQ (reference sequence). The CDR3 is CASSDRLRNEQFF.

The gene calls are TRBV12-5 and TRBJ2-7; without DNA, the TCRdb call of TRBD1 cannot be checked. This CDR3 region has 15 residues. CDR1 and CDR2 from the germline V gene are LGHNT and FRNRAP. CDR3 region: CASGLVWTGVNEQYF.

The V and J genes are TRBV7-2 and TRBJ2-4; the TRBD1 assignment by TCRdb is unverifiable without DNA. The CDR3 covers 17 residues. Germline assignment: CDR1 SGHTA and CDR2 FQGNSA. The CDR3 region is CASSPGQGNSSKNVQYF.

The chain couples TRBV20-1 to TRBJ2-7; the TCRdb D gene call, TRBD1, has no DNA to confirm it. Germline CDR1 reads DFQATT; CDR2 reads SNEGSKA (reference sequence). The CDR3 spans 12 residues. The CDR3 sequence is CSARAGVSEQYF.

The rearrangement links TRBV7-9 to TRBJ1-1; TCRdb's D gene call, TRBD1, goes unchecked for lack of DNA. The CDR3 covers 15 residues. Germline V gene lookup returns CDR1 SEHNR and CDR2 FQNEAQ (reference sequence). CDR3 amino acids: CASSLGGPMNTEAFF.

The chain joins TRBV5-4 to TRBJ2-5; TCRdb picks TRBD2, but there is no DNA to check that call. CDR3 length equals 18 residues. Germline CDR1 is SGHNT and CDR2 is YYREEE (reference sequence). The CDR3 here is CASSVQKLAGGPGETQYF.

The CDR3 loop is CASRPVDGEETQYF. The V and J genes are TRBV7-9 and TRBJ2-5; TCRdb's D call, TRBD1, is unchecked because there is no DNA. The CDR3 spans 14 residues. Germline CDR1 SEHNR, CDR2 FQNEAQ (reference sequence).

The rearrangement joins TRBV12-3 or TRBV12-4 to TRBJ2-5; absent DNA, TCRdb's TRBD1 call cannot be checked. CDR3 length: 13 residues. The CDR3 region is CASSLYRQETQYF.

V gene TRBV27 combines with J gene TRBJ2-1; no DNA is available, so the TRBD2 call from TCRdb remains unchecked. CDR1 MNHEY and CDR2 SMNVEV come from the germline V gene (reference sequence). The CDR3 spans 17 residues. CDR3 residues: CASSPLTSGGLYNEQFF.

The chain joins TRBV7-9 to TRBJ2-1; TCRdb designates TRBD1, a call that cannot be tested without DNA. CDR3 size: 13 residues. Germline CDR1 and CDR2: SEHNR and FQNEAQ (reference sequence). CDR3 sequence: CASSSPAGDEQFF.

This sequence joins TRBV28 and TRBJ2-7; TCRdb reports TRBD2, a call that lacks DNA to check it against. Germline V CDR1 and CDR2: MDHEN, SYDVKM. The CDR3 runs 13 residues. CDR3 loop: CASSLYGGGEQYF.

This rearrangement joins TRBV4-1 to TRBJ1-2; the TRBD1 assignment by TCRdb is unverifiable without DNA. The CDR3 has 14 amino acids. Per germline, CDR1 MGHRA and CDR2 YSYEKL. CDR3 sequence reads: CASSQGGGTYGYTF.

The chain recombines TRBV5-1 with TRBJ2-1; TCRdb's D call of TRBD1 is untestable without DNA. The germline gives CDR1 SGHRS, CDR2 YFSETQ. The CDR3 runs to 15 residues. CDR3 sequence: CASREDRVGYNEQFF.

CDR3 sequence: CASSQSTGRETQYF. The chain combines TRBV4-3 with TRBJ2-5; TCRdb designates TRBD1, a call that cannot be tested without DNA. The V gene's germline CDR1 is LGHNA and CDR2 YSLEER. The CDR3 has 14 residues.

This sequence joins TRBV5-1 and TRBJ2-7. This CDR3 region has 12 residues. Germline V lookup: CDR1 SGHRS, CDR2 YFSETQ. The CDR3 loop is CASSLGSSEQYF.

CDR3: CSASRTPGSSYNSPLHF. The chain joins TRBV20-1 to TRBJ1-6. The CDR3 consists of 17 residues. Germline-derived CDR1 and CDR2 are DFQATT and SNEGSKA (reference sequence).

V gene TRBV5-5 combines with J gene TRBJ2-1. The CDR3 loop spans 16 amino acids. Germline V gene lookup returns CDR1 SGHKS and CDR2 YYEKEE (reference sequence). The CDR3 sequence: CASSLGQELLFNEQFF.

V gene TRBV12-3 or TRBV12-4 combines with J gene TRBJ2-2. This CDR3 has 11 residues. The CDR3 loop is CASSTTGELFF.